This TCR beta chain emerged from a study of technical replicates of blood from a handful of donors (dated by TCRdb to about 2017). Library preparation was by the immunoSEQ multiplex PCR assay. TCRdb provides this immuneACCESS table in a form limited to in-frame rearrangements. Some clones are lacking; in checked studies, under half of them reflect an unresolved V gene, and why the rest are absent is not known. For this sample the table gives tens of thousands of clones, of which over 75% were detected only once. The ten top clones hold around 4.6% of the sample. Sequences DFQATT (CDR1) and SNEGSKA (CDR2) are obtained from the germline V gene (reference sequence). V is pared back by 6 bases and J by 8 bases, with 13 bases lying between the germline termini. The CDR3 numbers 11 residues from cysteine through phenylalanine. This entry keeps only the CDR3 DNA: 33 bases, framed from base 1. This clone has only a few counts. The antigen it recognizes is unknown. Nothing much larger sits one base from this clone, and base qualities are not available.

The chain is made from TRBV20-1 and TRBJ1-2; the D gene is perhaps TRBD1, on 6 matching bases. The specimen was PBMCs. This TCR derives from a human donor in good health. Some clones in this sample may be carry-over from other donors' samples. The CDR3 corresponds to CSAPRGQGYTF. The sequenced DNA is TGCAGTGCACCGCGGGGGCAGGGCTACACCTTC.